What follows are 10 T cell receptor beta chains derived from one specimen sequenced in a study of blood T cell repertoires in COVID-19. Using immunoSEQ multiplex PCR, the repertoire was profiled, and TCRdb retains in-frame clones only, with some absent. Here the sample spans roughly 150,000 clones, approximately 87% being singletons. The sample taken for sequencing was peripheral blood. These receptor sequences come from a woman in her 70s with acute or convalescent COVID-19.

CDR3: CASRALSGGVKTQYF. In nucleotides, the CDR3 is TGTGCCAGCAGGGCCCTGAGCGGGGGGGTTAAGACCCAGTACTTC. The chain combines TRBV2 with TRBJ2-5; 10 nucleotides agree with TRBD2. Looked up from germline, CDR1 is SNHLY and CDR2 is FYNNEI. The trim removed 6 bases at V and 6 bases at J, leaving 10 bases unmatched. The length of the CDR3 is 15 residues.

The chain couples TRBV4-2 to TRBJ2-1; 8 bases are shared with TRBD2. CDR3 length equals 14 residues. V was pared by 0 bases and J by 9 bases, with 4 bases of the junction left unmatched. The germline V gene encodes CDR1 LGHNA and CDR2 YNFKEQ. The CDR3: CASSQDRGLGEQFF. The CDR3 DNA reads as TGTGCCAGCAGCCAAGATAGGGGACTAGGTGAGCAGTTCTTC.

J is TRBJ2-2 and V is TRBV7-6; 12 bases match TRBD2. Trimming took 1 base from V and 2 from J; bases not matched to a gene: 5. The CDR3 spans 18 residues. The V gene's germline CDR1 is SGHVS and CDR2 FNYEAQ. This CDR3 reads CASSLGSSGRVNTGELFF. DNA of the CDR3: TGTGCCAGCAGCTTAGGTTCTAGCGGGAGGGTAAACACCGGGGAGCTGTTTTTT.

This chain links TRBV6-6 with TRBJ1-2; 8 positions match TRBD1. The trim removed 5 bases at V and 4 bases at J, leaving 18 bases unmatched. Germline CDR1 is MNHNY and CDR2 is SVGAGI (reference sequence). CDR3 length: 18 amino acids. DNA of the CDR3: TGTGCCAGCAGTCGAGGGGGGATCCCGGGACAGGCGCGCTATGGCTACACCTTC. It encodes CASSRGGIPGQARYGYTF.

The chain links TRBV14 to TRBJ2-5; TRBD1 might be the D (6 bases). The CDR3 extends over 15 amino acids. The V end lost 0 bases, the J end lost 5 bases, and 13 bases lay between the germline ends. Per the germline V gene, CDR1 is SGHDN and CDR2 is FVKESK. CDR3 DNA: TGTGCCAGCAGCCAAGATGAAGGGGGAAGGGAGACCCAGTACTTC. Its protein is CASSQDEGGRETQYF.

J is TRBJ2-1 and V is TRBV4-3; 7 nucleotides agree with TRBD2. The CDR3 extends over 16 amino acids. V shed 0 bases, J shed 3 bases, and the junction held 5 bases outside the gene matches. Per germline, CDR1 LGHNA and CDR2 YSLEER. The CDR3: CASSQESRGSYNEQFF. In DNA, the CDR3 is TGCGCCAGCAGCCAAGAGTCGCGCGGGAGCTACAATGAGCAGTTCTTC.

This clone was seen only a few times. The genes are TRBV6-6 and TRBJ2-2; weak D call: TRBD1 (6 bases). Germline V gives CDR1 MNHNY, CDR2 SVGAGI (reference sequence). The V and J ends lost 4 bases and 2 bases respectively, with 14 bases between them. This CDR3 spans 16 amino acids. CDR3 residues: CASSSTGFGNTGELFF. Written as DNA, the CDR3 is TGTGCCAGCAGTTCAACAGGGTTCGGCAACACCGGGGAGCTGTTTTTT.

The chain recombines TRBV18 with TRBJ1-2, with D maybe TRBD1 (6 bases). Germline V gives CDR1 KGHSH, CDR2 LQKENI. Trimming cost V 2 bases and J 4 bases, with 14 bases left between them. This CDR3 region has 15 residues. The CDR3 coding sequence is TGTGCCAGCTCACCAGGCGGACAGCCGAGCTATGGCTACACCTTC. Its protein is CASSPGGQPSYGYTF.

The rearrangement links TRBV24-1 to TRBJ1-1; 9 nucleotides align to TRBD1. CDR1 and CDR2 from the germline V gene are KGHDR and SFDVKD. Unmatched junction bases numbered 7, after V lost 7 bases and J lost 2 bases. The CDR3 runs to 15 residues. The CDR3 DNA follows: TGTGCCACCAGGAGCGGGACAGGGATAAACACTGAAGCTTTCTTT. It is translated as CATRSGTGINTEAFF.

The chain carries TRBV19 and TRBJ2-7, with 8 nucleotides matching TRBD2. This CDR3 has 14 residues. V was clipped by 8 bases and J by 0 bases; unmatched bases: 6. The germline V gene encodes CDR1 LNHDA and CDR2 SQIVND (reference sequence). The CDR3 spells CASRPTSASYEQYF. The CDR3 nucleotides read TGTGCCAGTCGACCGACTAGCGCCTCCTACGAGCAGTACTTC.